These T cell receptor beta chains were read from a single sample in a study of shared clonotypes between healthy human individuals. Repertoires were generated with immunoSEQ multiplex PCR, while TCRdb's copy carries only in-frame clones and drops some. Of a few hundred thousand clones in the sample, around 80% were seen once. The sample was PBMCs. Source of these receptors: a woman aged 40 to 50 in good health. Some clones in this sample may be carry-over from other donors' samples. The CDR3 runs from the conserved cysteine through the conserved F or W. D genes are given only for firm matches. Rows may omit the clone size; those that give it use once, few, many or a size class.

CDR3 DNA | CDR3 protein | J gene | D gene | V gene | clone size
TGTGCCTGGAGTCTAGGACCCCGCAGGGGCACCGGGGAGCTGTTTTTT | CAWSLGPRRGTGELFF | TRBJ2-2 | - | TRBV30 | -
TGTGCCAGCAGCCGGGGCGGACTAGCGGGAAGGGACGAGCAGTACTTC | CASSRGGLAGRDEQYF | TRBJ2-7 | TRBD2 | TRBV9 | -
TGTGCCAGCACCAAGGGGAGGGAGCAGTTCTTC | CASTKGREQFF | TRBJ2-1 | - | TRBV6-5 | -
TGTGCCAGCAGCGAGGCGGGAGTGGACTACGAGCAGTACTTC | CASSEAGVDYEQYF | TRBJ2-7 | TRBD2 | TRBV9 | -
TGTGCCAGCAGCTTAGTCCAGGGGGGTGAAAAACTGTTTTTT | CASSLVQGGEKLFF | TRBJ1-4 | TRBD1 | TRBV7-2 | -
TGCGCCAGCAGCCAAGATGGGCTTGGAGAGACCCAGTACTTC | CASSQDGLGETQYF | TRBJ2-5 | - | TRBV4-1 | few
TGTGCCAGCAAGGCATCTAACACCGGGGAGCTGTTTTTT | CASKASNTGELFF | TRBJ2-2 | - | TRBV2 | -
TGTGCCTGGAGTGTTCCGCGGGAGAGCTCCTACGAGCAGTACTTC | CAWSVPRESSYEQYF | TRBJ2-7 | TRBD2 | TRBV30 | -
TGTGCCAGTAGTATAGTAGGCTCGAGAAGGCTTAATGGTCAGCCCCAGCATTTT | CASSIVGSRRLNGQPQHF | TRBJ1-5 | - | TRBV19 | -
TGTGCCAGCAGTCCGACAGGGGGCACTGGAAACACCATATATTTT | CASSPTGGTGNTIYF | TRBJ1-3 | TRBD1 | TRBV5-6 | -
TGTGCCAGCAGCTTAGGAGCGGAGGGGGTATATACGCAGTATTTT | CASSLGAEGVYTQYF | TRBJ2-3 | - | TRBV7-3 | -
TGTGCCAGCAGCCAAGACGGTAATAGCGGGAGGACCGGGGAGCTGTTTTTT | CASSQDGNSGRTGELFF | TRBJ2-2 | TRBD2 | TRBV4-2 | -
TGTGCCAGCTCACCGACGGGGTTTCAGACCCTCTACAATGAGCAGTTCTTC | CASSPTGFQTLYNEQFF | TRBJ2-1 | - | TRBV18 | -
TGTGCCAGCAGTCCGACTAGCGGAAACACCGGGGAGCTGTTTTTT | CASSPTSGNTGELFF | TRBJ2-2 | TRBD2 | TRBV6-4 | few
TGTGCCAGCGGTCCGGGACAGGGATTCACCTACGAGCAGTACTTC | CASGPGQGFTYEQYF | TRBJ2-7 | TRBD1 | TRBV5-4 | -
TGTGCCAGCCTTCCCGAGGGGGAGTGGACAGATACGCAGTATTTT | CASLPEGEWTDTQYF | TRBJ2-3 | - | TRBV28 | -
TGTGCCAGCAGTTACGGGGCAGGGACACTCACTGAAGCTTTCTTT | CASSYGAGTLTEAFF | TRBJ1-1 | - | TRBV6-5 | -
TGTGCCACCAGCAGAGGGCGGTCTAGCGAAGGAGACAATGAGCAGTTCTTC | CATSRGRSSEGDNEQFF | TRBJ2-1 | - | TRBV15 | -
TGTGCCAGCAGCGTCTCTACGGACTCATCCTACGAGCAGTACTTC | CASSVSTDSSYEQYF | TRBJ2-7 | - | TRBV6-9 | -
TGTGCCAGCAGTCCGGGAGGGACAGGGGGGATTGGGGAGCAGTTCTTC | CASSPGGTGGIGEQFF | TRBJ2-1 | TRBD1 | TRBV28 | -
TGCAGCTTCCGGGAAGGCCCGTTCGGCGAGCAGTACTTC | CSFREGPFGEQYF | TRBJ2-7 | - | TRBV29-1 | -
TGTGCCAGCAACCCTAGCGGACCCTACAATGAGCAGTTCTTC | CASNPSGPYNEQFF | TRBJ2-1 | TRBD2 | TRBV7-2 | -
TGTGCCAGCAGTGAGGGGACGGATACGCAGTATTTT | CASSEGTDTQYF | TRBJ2-3 | - | TRBV2 | -
TGTGCCAACCTCCGACACGGAAGCACAGATACGCAGTATTTT | CANLRHGSTDTQYF | TRBJ2-3 | - | TRBV25-1 | -
TGTGCCAGCAGGACAACAGGGGCACTTAATGAAAAACTGTTTTTT | CASRTTGALNEKLFF | TRBJ1-4 | TRBD1 | TRBV28 | -
TGCGCCAGCAGCCGTTGGGGCTCGGGGAACACTGAAGCTTTCTTT | CASSRWGSGNTEAFF | TRBJ1-1 | - | TRBV4-1 | -
TGTGCCAGCAGCCGGGGCGGGGCAGATACGCAGTATTTT | CASSRGGADTQYF | TRBJ2-3 | - | TRBV5-6 | -
TGTGCCAGCCTTCGGGGTTCGAGTTTGGAGCAGTACTTC | CASLRGSSLEQYF | TRBJ2-7 | - | TRBV28 | -
TGTGCCTGGACCCAATTAACTCCCGATGGCTACACCTTC | CAWTQLTPDGYTF | TRBJ1-2 | - | TRBV30 | -
TGCGCCAGCAGCCAAGATTTGCTAGCGGGAGCTGGGGAGCTGTTTTTT | CASSQDLLAGAGELFF | TRBJ2-2 | TRBD2 | TRBV4-3 | -
TGCAGCGTACGTGGGACTAGCGGGGATCAAGAGACCCAGTACTTC | CSVRGTSGDQETQYF | TRBJ2-5 | TRBD2 | TRBV29-1 | -
TGTGCCACCAGCAGAGACTCCGGGCTCCCCTACGAGCAGTACTTC | CATSRDSGLPYEQYF | TRBJ2-7 | - | TRBV15 | -
TGTGGATACGAGGGGGCCCAGTACTTC | CGYEGAQYF | TRBJ2-5 | - | TRBV2 | -
TGTGCCAGCAGCCCCCGGGACAGGCGGGCAGATACGCAGTATTTT | CASSPRDRRADTQYF | TRBJ2-3 | - | TRBV21-1 | -
TGTGCCAGCAGAAGGACCGGGACAGACTACGAGCAGTACTTC | CASRRTGTDYEQYF | TRBJ2-7 | TRBD1 | TRBV7-2 | few
TGTGCCATCAGTGAGTCTGGGCGAGGACTAGCGACCGATGAGCAGTTCTTC | CAISESGRGLATDEQFF | TRBJ2-1 | TRBD2 | TRBV10-3 | -
TGTGCCAGCAGCTTCGGGGCCGATAGCTATGGCTACACCTTC | CASSFGADSYGYTF | TRBJ1-2 | - | TRBV5-5 | -
TGTGCCAGCAGTGAAGGCGGAGGGAGAGAAAAACTGTTTTTT | CASSEGGGREKLFF | TRBJ1-4 | - | TRBV2 | -
TGTGCCAGCAGTTCGATTACCTCATTGTACAATGAGCAGTTCTTC | CASSSITSLYNEQFF | TRBJ2-1 | - | TRBV27 | few
TGTGCCAGCAGCTTAGGGGACAGGAACGCCGGGGAGCTGTTTTTT | CASSLGDRNAGELFF | TRBJ2-2 | TRBD1 | TRBV7-9 | -
TGTGCCAGCAGCCTCGGGACTAGCGGGTTGGGGGAGCAGTTCTTC | CASSLGTSGLGEQFF | TRBJ2-1 | TRBD2 | TRBV14 | few
TGTGCCAGCAATCCCAGCGGGAGCGGTAATGAGCAGTTCTTC | CASNPSGSGNEQFF | TRBJ2-1 | TRBD2 | TRBV7-9 | -
TGTGCCAGCAGCTTAAGGGCAAGTGTCCACGAGCAGTACTTC | CASSLRASVHEQYF | TRBJ2-7 | - | TRBV7-9 | -
TGTGCCACAAGCGGTTCACACCAAGAGACCCAGTACTTC | CATSGSHQETQYF | TRBJ2-5 | - | TRBV10-3 | -
TGTGCCAGCAGTCCCCTTAGCGGGAGGGGGAGCTCCTACGAGCAGTACTTC | CASSPLSGRGSSYEQYF | TRBJ2-7 | TRBD2 | TRBV27 | few
TGTGCCAGCAGCTTAGGGTGGCAGGGGAATGGCGAGCAGTACTTC | CASSLGWQGNGEQYF | TRBJ2-7 | - | TRBV7-2 | -
TGTGCCAGCAGCTCTAGCGGGAGGGCCGTGGGCTACGAGCAGTACTTC | CASSSSGRAVGYEQYF | TRBJ2-7 | TRBD2 | TRBV13 | once
TGTGCCAGCAGTTCTACCGGGTGGGGCGAGCAGTACTTC | CASSSTGWGEQYF | TRBJ2-7 | - | TRBV27 | -
TGTGCCAGCAGCAACCGGGGCCAAGAGACCCAGTACTTC | CASSNRGQETQYF | TRBJ2-5 | - | TRBV5-4 | -
TGCGCCAGCAGCTTTGGCGACTATAGGAGCAAAAACATTCAGTACTTC | CASSFGDYRSKNIQYF | TRBJ2-4 | - | TRBV5-1 | -
TGCGCCAGCATCCCGGAGGCTTTCGGACAGTACAATGAGCAGTTCTTC | CASIPEAFGQYNEQFF | TRBJ2-1 | - | TRBV5-1 | once
TGTGCCAGCAGTGAAGGGGGGGGAGTGGGAGGTACCGGGGAGCTGTTTTTT | CASSEGGGVGGTGELFF | TRBJ2-2 | TRBD2 | TRBV6-1 | many
TGTGCCAGCGCAATCGACAGGGGGGTTTACAATGAGCAGTTCTTC | CASAIDRGVYNEQFF | TRBJ2-1 | TRBD1 | TRBV27 | -
TGTGCCAGCAGTTTAAGGGCTATAGGGGGGGGCAAAAACATTCAGTACTTC | CASSLRAIGGGKNIQYF | TRBJ2-4 | - | TRBV28 | once
TGTGCCAGCTCACCGACCCCCCCGGAGCAGTTCTTC | CASSPTPPEQFF | TRBJ2-1 | - | TRBV18 | -